Listed below are T cell receptor beta chains from one sample, sequenced in a study of graft-versus-host responses after intestinal transplantation. Libraries were prepared by immunoSEQ multiplex PCR; TCRdb keeps only in-frame clonotypes and omits some of them. The data contain tens of thousands of clones, about 90% of them seen just once; the ten biggest clones take up just under 2.5%. These receptors lack a known antigen. The source was unstimulated CD8+ T cells sorted from spleen or lymph node cells, collected before intestinal transplant. The receptors were sampled from a human donor who received an intestinal transplant. Each CDR3 is given with its conserved first and last residue. A D gene is named only where the DNA matches it firmly. Expanded clones get a size class; other rows say once, few or many, or leave the size out.

clone size | J gene | D gene | V gene | CDR3 protein | CDR3 DNA
once | TRBJ2-7 | NA | TRBV5-1 | CASSLAGQSRGYEQYF | TGCGCCAGCAGCTTGGCCGGACAGTCCAGAGGGTACGAGCAGTACTTC
NA | TRBJ1-1 | NA | TRBV6-5 | CASRHTGSAEAFF | TGTGCCAGCAGACACACAGGGTCGGCTGAAGCTTTCTTT
NA | TRBJ1-1 | NA | TRBV9 | CASSPSGTLNTEAFF | TGTGCCAGCAGCCCTTCTGGGACACTGAACACTGAAGCTTTCTTT
NA | TRBJ2-3 | NA | TRBV5-4 | CASSSTERLGTDTQYF | TGTGCCAGCAGCTCGACAGAGAGACTTGGCACAGATACGCAGTATTTT
NA | TRBJ1-5 | TRBD1 | TRBV27 | CASSSDRGNQPQHF | TGTGCCAGCAGTTCAGACAGGGGCAATCAGCCCCAGCATTTT
NA | TRBJ2-3 | NA | TRBV5-6 | CASSLVGRGPYGTDTQYF | TGTGCCAGCAGCTTGGTGGGCAGGGGACCGTATGGTACAGATACGCAGTATTTT
NA | TRBJ1-1 | NA | TRBV4-1 | CASSQVHSGVNTEAFF | TGCGCCAGCAGCCAAGTTCATTCGGGGGTTAACACTGAAGCTTTCTTT
few | TRBJ2-7 | TRBD2 | TRBV28 | CASSPGTSEGEQYF | TGTGCCAGCAGTCCCGGGACTAGCGAAGGCGAGCAGTACTTC
NA | TRBJ1-2 | TRBD1 | TRBV27 | CASRVSGGGNYGYTF | TGTGCCAGCAGAGTATCAGGGGGCGGAAACTATGGCTACACCTTC
NA | TRBJ1-2 | NA | TRBV6-5 | CASSYSPRHYGYTF | TGTGCCAGCAGTTACTCGCCCAGGCACTATGGCTACACCTTC
NA | TRBJ2-1 | TRBD2 | TRBV9 | CASNPGTSGLYNEQFF | TGTGCCAGCAACCCCGGGACTAGCGGCTTATACAATGAGCAGTTCTTC
NA | TRBJ1-5 | TRBD1 | TRBV4-1 | CASSQWTGLQPQHF | TGCGCCAGCAGCCAGTGGACAGGGCTACAGCCCCAGCATTTT
once | TRBJ2-5 | NA | TRBV4-1 | CASSQVSGWETQYF | TGCGCCAGCAGCCAAGTTTCAGGATGGGAGACCCAGTACTTC
NA | TRBJ2-7 | NA | TRBV5-6 | CASSLAAGHYEQYF | TGTGCCAGCAGCTTGGCCGCAGGCCACTACGAGCAGTACTTC
NA | TRBJ1-1 | NA | TRBV7-8 | CASSLVLSGGDTEAFF | TGTGCCAGCAGCTTAGTATTATCCGGGGGGGACACTGAAGCTTTCTTT
NA | TRBJ1-4 | TRBD1 | TRBV27 | CASSLKTGKSEKLFF | TGTGCCAGCAGTCTTAAGACAGGGAAAAGTGAAAAACTGTTTTTT
NA | TRBJ2-1 | NA | TRBV13 | CASSLAGRGSEQFF | TGTGCCAGCAGCTTAGCCGGGAGAGGTAGTGAGCAGTTCTTC
NA | TRBJ2-7 | TRBD2 | TRBV4-2 | CASSPQAGDYEQYF | TGTGCCAGCAGCCCCCAAGCGGGGGACTACGAGCAGTACTTC
NA | TRBJ2-1 | NA | TRBV29-1 | CSDRTNEQFF | TGCAGCGACCGGACAAATGAGCAGTTCTTC
NA | TRBJ2-7 | TRBD1 | TRBV9 | CASSEGDRGAYEQYF | TGTGCCAGCAGCGAGGGGGACAGGGGCGCCTACGAGCAGTACTTC
once | TRBJ1-1 | NA | TRBV6-5 | CASTPARAHTEAFF | TGTGCCAGCACCCCGGCCAGGGCACACACTGAAGCTTTCTTT
NA | TRBJ1-1 | NA | TRBV23-1 | CASSLLTFF | TGCGCCAGCAGTCTGTTAACTTTCTTT
NA | TRBJ2-1 | TRBD2 | TRBV5-1 | CASSPRIAGGPYNEQFF | TGCGCCAGCAGCCCTAGGATAGCGGGGGGCCCCTACAATGAGCAGTTCTTC
NA | TRBJ1-5 | TRBD1 | TRBV9 | CASSLTGFDEPQHF | TGTGCCAGCAGCTTGACAGGGTTCGATGAACCCCAGCATTTT
NA | TRBJ2-1 | TRBD2 | TRBV5-6 | CASIPKAGFREEQFF | TGTGCCAGCATCCCAAAAGCGGGGTTCCGAGAGGAGCAGTTCTTC
NA | TRBJ2-5 | NA | TRBV5-6 | CASSFEHGGDHKETQYF | TGTGCCAGCAGCTTCGAACACGGCGGGGACCACAAAGAGACCCAGTACTTC
once | TRBJ1-1 | TRBD1 | TRBV6-5 | CATRVGTGFNTEAFF | TGTGCCACCAGAGTCGGGACAGGGTTTAACACTGAAGCTTTCTTT
NA | TRBJ2-1 | NA | TRBV13 | CASSLGKPTPYNEQFF | TGTGCCAGCAGCTTAGGCAAGCCTACCCCCTACAATGAGCAGTTCTTC
once | TRBJ2-5 | NA | TRBV4-2 | CASSQRPRGTPGRETQYF | TGTGCCAGCAGCCAAAGGCCAAGGGGTACCCCCGGCCGGGAGACCCAGTACTTC
NA | TRBJ1-1 | NA | TRBV18 | CASSPGGGEAFF | TGTGCCAGCTCACCGGGCGGGGGTGAAGCTTTCTTT